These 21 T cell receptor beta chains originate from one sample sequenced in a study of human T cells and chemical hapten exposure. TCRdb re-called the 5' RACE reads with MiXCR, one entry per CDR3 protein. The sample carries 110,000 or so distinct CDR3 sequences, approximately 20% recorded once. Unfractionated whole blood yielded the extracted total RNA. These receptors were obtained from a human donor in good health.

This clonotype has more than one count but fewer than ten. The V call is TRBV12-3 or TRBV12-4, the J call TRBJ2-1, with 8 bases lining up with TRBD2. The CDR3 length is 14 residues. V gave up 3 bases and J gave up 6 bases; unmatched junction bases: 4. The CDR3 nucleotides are TGTGCCAGCAGTTTTATGAGCGGGGGCAATGAGCAGTTCTTC. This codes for CASSFMSGGNEQFF.

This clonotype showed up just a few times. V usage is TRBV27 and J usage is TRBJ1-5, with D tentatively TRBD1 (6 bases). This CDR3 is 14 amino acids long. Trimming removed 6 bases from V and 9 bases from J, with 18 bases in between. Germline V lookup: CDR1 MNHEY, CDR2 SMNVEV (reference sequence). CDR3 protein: CASSLTRGPGPQHF. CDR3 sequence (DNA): TGTGCCAGCAGCCTAACCCGGGGGCCAGGGCCCCAGCATTTT.

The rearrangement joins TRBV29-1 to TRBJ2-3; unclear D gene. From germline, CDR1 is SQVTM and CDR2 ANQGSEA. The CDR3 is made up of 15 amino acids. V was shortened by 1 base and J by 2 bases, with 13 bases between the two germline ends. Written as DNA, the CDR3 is TGCAGCGTTGAAGCCTATTTAAGGAACACAGATACGCAGTATTTT. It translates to CSVEAYLRNTDTQYF.

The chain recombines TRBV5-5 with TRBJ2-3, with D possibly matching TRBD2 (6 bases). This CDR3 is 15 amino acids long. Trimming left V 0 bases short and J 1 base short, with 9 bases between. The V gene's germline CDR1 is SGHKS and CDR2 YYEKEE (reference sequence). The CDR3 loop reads CASSLGGAGTDTQYF. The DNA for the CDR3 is TGTGCCAGCAGCTTGGGCGGGGCTGGCACAGATACGCAGTATTTT.

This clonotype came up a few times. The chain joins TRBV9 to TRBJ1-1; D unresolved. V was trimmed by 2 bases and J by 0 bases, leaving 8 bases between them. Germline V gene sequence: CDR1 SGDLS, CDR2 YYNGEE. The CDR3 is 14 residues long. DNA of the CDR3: TGTGCCAGCAGCGTGAGTCAACTGAACACTGAAGCTTTCTTT. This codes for CASSVSQLNTEAFF.

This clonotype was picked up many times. For the CDR3, the DNA is TGCGCCAGCAGCTTGGCCCTGGGGGGGGAGCAGTACTTC. This translates into CASSLALGGEQYF. The chain joins TRBV5-1 to TRBJ2-7; 7 bases match TRBD2. This CDR3 spans 13 amino acids. Germline CDR1 SGHRS, CDR2 YFSETQ. The ends lost 0 bases at V and 7 bases at J; junction bases unmatched: 4. Using reference TRBV5-1 and TRBJ2-7 for the parts outside the CDR3, the full variable domain is KAGVTQTPRYLIKTRGQQVTLSCSPISGHRSVSWYQQTPGQGLQFLFEYFSETQRNKGNFPGRFSGRQFSNSRSEMNVSTLELGDSALYLCASSLALGGEQYFGPGTRLTVT.

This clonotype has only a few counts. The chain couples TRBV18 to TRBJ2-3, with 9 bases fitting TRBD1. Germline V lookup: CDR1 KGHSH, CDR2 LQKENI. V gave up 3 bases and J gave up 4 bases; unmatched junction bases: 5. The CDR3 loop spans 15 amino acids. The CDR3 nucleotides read TGTGCCAGCTCACCGCAGCGGGACAGGGCAGATACGCAGTATTTT. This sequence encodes CASSPQRDRADTQYF.

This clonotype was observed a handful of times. The CDR3 DNA follows: TGTGCCAGCAGTCTGGGGGGGAACTACCTTTACGAGCAGTACTTC. Translating it yields CASSLGGNYLYEQYF. The chain joins TRBV28 to TRBJ2-7; 7 positions agree with TRBD2. The CDR3 consists of 15 residues. The germline V gene encodes CDR1 MDHEN and CDR2 SYDVKM. J gave up 4 bases and V 5 bases, and 11 bases lay outside the gene matches.

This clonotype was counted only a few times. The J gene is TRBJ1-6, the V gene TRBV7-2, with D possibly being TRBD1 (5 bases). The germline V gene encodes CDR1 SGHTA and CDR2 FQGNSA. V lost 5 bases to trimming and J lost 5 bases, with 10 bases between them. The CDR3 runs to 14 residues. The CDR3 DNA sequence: TGTGCCAGCAGCCTTCGACAGAATAATTCACCCCTCCACTTT. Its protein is CASSLRQNNSPLHF.

DNA of the CDR3: TGTGCCAGCAGTTTATCTCCCCCTAGCAATGAGCAGTTCTTC. It is translated as CASSLSPPSNEQFF. The rearrangement uses TRBV28 and TRBJ2-1; D is unclear. Trimming stripped 1 base from V and 6 bases from J, with 10 bases between. CDR1 and CDR2 from the germline V gene are MDHEN and SYDVKM. This CDR3 comprises 14 residues.

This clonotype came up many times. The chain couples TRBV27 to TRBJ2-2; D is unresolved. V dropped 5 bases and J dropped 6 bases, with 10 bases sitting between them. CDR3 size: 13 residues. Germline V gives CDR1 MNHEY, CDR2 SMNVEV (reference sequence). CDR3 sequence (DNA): TGTGCCAGCAGTCCCAGTAGGTCCGGGGAGCTGTTTTTT. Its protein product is CASSPSRSGELFF.

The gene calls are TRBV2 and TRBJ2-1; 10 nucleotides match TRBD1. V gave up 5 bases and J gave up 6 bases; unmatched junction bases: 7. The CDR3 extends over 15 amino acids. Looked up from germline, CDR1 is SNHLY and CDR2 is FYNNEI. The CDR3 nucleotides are TGTGCCAGCAGTACGGGACAGGGGTATTCCAATGAGCAGTTCTTC. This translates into CASSTGQGYSNEQFF.

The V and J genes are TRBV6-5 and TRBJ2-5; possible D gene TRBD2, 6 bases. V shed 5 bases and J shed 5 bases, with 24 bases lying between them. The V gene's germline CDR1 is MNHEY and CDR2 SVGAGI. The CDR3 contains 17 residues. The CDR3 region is CASSPGRGLAEEETQYF. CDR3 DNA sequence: TGTGCCAGCAGTCCCGGTAGAGGCTTAGCGGAAGAGGAGACCCAGTACTTC.

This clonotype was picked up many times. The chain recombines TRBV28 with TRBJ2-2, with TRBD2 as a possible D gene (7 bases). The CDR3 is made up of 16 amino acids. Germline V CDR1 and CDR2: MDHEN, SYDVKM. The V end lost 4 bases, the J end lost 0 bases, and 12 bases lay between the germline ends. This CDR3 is CASSSAGAPNTGELFF. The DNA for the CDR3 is TGTGCCAGCAGTTCGGCGGGGGCCCCGAACACCGGGGAGCTGTTTTTT.

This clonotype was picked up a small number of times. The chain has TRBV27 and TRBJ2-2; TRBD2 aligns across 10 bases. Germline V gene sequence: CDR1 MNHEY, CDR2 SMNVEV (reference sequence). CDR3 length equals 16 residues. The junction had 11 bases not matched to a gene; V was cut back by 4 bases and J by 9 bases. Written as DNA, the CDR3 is TGTGCCAGCAGTTCCGATCTAGCGGGAGTAGGAAGGGAGCTGTTTTTT. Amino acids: CASSSDLAGVGRELFF.

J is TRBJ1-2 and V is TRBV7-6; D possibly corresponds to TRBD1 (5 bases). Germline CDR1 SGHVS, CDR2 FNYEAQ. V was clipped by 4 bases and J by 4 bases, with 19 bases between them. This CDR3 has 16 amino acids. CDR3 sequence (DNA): TGTGCCAGCAGCTCCCGGGTCGGGGGGTTCCTCTATGGCTACACCTTC. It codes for CASSSRVGGFLYGYTF.

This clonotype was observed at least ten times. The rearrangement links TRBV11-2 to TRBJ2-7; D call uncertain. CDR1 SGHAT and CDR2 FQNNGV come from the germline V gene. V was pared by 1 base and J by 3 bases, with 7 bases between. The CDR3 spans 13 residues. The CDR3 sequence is CASSLGPNYEQYF. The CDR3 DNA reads TGTGCCAGCAGCTTAGGACCGAACTACGAGCAGTACTTC.

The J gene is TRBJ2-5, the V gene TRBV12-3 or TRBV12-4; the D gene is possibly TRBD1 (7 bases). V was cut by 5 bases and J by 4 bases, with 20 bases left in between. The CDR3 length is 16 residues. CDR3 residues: CASSPKGGRGRETQYF. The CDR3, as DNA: TGTGCCAGCAGTCCCAAGGGGGGCAGGGGGAGAGAGACCCAGTACTTC.

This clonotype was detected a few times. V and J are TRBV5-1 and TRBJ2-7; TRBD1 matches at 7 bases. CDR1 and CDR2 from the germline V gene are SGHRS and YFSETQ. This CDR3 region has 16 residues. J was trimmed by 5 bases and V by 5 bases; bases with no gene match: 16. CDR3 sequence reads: CASSRVRDSSFDEQYF. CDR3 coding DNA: TGCGCCAGCAGTCGAGTGAGGGACAGCTCTTTCGACGAGCAGTACTTC.

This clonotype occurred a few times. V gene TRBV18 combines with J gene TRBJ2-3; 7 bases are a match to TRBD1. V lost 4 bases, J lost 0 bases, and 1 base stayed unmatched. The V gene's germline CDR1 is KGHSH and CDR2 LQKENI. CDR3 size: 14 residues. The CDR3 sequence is CASSLTGSTDTQYF. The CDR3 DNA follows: TGTGCCAGCTCACTGACAGGGAGCACAGATACGCAGTATTTT.

The CDR3 protein is CAWKRGSSYNEQFF. As DNA, the CDR3 is TGTGCCTGGAAGCGGGGCAGCTCCTACAATGAGCAGTTCTTC. V and J are TRBV30 and TRBJ2-1, with TRBD2 identical over 7 bases. This CDR3 is built from 14 residues. Germline CDR1 GTSNPN, CDR2 SVGIG (reference sequence). With V trimmed by 4 bases and J by 0 bases, 3 bases remained unmatched.